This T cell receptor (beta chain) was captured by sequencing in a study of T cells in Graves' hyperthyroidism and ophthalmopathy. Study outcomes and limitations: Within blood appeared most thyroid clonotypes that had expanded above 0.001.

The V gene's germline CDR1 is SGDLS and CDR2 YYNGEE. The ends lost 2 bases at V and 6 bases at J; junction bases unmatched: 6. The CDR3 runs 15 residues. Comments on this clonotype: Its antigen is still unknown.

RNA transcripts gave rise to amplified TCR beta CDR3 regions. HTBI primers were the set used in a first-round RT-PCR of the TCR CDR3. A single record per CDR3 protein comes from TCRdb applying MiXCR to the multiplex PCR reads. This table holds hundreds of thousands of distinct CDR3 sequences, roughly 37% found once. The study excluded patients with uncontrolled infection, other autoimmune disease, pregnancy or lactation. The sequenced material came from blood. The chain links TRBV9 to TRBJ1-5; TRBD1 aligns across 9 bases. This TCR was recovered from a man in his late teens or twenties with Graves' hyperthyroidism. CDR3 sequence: CASSVGQGGSQPQHF. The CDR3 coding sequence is TGTGCCAGCAGCGTGGGACAGGGAGGGAGTCAGCCCCAGCATTTT.